This TCR beta chain originates from a study of T-cell memory formation after mild COVID-19. Study as a whole: Clusters of TCRs were largely donor specific.

Via MiXCR, TCRdb re-called the 5' RACE reads, giving one row per CDR3 protein. The sample contains some 280,000 distinct CDR3 sequences, 16% of which appear only once. Trimming took off 2 bases at V and 4 bases at J, with 9 bases between the two ends. Germline values: CDR1 SGHRS, CDR2 YFSETQ. The CDR3 totals 13 residues. In this sample, this clonotype turned up a few times. This chain joins TRBV5-1 and TRBJ1-2; D gene unclear. Sample: PBMCs or a T cell subset sorted from them (not recorded which). The origin of this receptor is a man younger than 30 who had mild COVID-19 (a few samples of this study predate the infection). Cell type and time point are not known. The CDR3 nucleotides read TGCGCCAGCAGCTTTGGGGAACTCTATGGCTACACCTTC. Protein: CASSFGELYGYTF.